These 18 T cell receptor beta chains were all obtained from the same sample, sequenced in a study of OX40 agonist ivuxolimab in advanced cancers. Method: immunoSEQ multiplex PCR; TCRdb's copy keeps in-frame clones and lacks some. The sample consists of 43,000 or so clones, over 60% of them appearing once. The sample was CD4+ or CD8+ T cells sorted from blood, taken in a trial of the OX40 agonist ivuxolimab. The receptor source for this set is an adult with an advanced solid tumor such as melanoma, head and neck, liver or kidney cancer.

The CDR3 loop is CASQWGSNQPQHF. In DNA form, the CDR3 reads TGTGCCAGCCAGTGGGGGAGCAATCAGCCCCAGCATTTT. The chain links TRBV6-1 to TRBJ1-5; D may be TRBD1 (5 bases). V was pared by 8 bases and J by 1 base, with 9 bases between. Germline V gene lookup returns CDR1 MNHNS and CDR2 SASEGT. CDR3 size: 13 residues.

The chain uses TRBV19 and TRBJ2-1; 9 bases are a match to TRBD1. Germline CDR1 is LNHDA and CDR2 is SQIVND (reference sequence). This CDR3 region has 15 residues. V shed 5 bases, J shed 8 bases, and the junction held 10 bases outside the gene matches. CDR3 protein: CASSAPGQGSYEQFF. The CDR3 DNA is TGTGCCAGTAGTGCCCCGGGACAGGGTTCGTATGAGCAGTTCTTC.

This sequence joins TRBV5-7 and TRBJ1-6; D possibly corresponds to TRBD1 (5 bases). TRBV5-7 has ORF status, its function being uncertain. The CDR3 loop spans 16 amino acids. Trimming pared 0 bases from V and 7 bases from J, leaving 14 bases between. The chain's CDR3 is CASSLGTTVRNSPLHF. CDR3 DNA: TGTGCCAGCAGCTTGGGGACGACAGTTCGGAATTCACCCCTCCACTTT.

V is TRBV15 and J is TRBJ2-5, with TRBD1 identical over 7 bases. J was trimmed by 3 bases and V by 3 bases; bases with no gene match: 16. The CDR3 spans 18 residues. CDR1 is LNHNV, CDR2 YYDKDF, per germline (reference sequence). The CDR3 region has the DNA TGTGCCACCAGCAGGGCCCAGGGAAGAGGGGGCGCGAAAGAGACCCAGTACTTC. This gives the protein CATSRAQGRGGAKETQYF. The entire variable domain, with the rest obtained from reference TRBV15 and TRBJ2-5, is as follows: DAMVIQNPRYQVTQFGKPVTLSCSQTLNHNVMYWYQQKSSQAPKLLFHYYDKDFNNEADTPDNFQSRRPNTSFCFLDIRSPGLGDTAMYLCATSRAQGRGGAKETQYFGPGTRLLVL.

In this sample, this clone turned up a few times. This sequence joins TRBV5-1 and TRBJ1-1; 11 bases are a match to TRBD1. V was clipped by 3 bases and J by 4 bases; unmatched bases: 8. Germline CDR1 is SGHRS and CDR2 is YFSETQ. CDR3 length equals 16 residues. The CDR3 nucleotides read TGCGCCAGCAGCTCGAGGACAGGGGGCTGGAGCACTGAAGCTTTCTTT. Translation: CASSSRTGGWSTEAFF.

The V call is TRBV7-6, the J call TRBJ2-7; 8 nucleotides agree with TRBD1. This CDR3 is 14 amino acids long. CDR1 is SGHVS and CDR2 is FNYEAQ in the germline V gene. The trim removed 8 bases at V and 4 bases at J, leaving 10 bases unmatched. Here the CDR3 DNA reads TGTGCCAGCGCAGGGCACAGGGGGAGGTACGAGCAGTACTTC. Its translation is CASAGHRGRYEQYF.

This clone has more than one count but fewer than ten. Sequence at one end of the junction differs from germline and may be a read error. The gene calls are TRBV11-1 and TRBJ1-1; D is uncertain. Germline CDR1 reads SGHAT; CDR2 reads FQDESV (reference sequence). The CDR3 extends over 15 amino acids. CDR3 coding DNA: TGTGCCAGCAGCCCGGGTTTTGGACCGGGCCCTGAGGCTTTCTTT. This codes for CASSPGFGPGPEAFF.

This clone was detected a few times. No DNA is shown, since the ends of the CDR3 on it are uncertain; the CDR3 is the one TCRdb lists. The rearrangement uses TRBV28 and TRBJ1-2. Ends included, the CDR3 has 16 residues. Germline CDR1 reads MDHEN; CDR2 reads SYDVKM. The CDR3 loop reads CASSLFRARERDGYTF.

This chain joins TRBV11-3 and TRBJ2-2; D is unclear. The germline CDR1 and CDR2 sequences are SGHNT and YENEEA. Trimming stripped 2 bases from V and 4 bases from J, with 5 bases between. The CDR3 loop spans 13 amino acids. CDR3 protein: CASSLRSTGELFF. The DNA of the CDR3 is TGTGCCAGCAGCTTAAGGAGCACCGGGGAGCTGTTTTTT.

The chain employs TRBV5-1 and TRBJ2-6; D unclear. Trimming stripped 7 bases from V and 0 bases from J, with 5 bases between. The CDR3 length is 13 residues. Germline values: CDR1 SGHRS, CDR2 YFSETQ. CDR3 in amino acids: CASRDSGANVLTF. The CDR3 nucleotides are TGCGCCAGCCGTGACTCTGGGGCCAACGTCCTGACTTTC.

The CDR3 nucleotides are TGCGCCAGCAGCTTAGGACAGGGGGCGGACGAGCAGTACTTC. Its translation is CASSLGQGADEQYF. The chain links TRBV5-1 to TRBJ2-7; 11 positions agree with TRBD1. The CDR3 has 14 amino acids. V dropped 2 bases and J dropped 5; count of bases not matched to a gene: 3. Germline V lookup: CDR1 SGHRS, CDR2 YFSETQ.

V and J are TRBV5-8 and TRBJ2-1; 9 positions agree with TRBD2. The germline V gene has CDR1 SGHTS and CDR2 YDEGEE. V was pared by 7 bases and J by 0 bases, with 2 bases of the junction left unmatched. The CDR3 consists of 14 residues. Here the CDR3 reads CASLSGSSYNEQFF. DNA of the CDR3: TGTGCCAGCCTTAGCGGGAGCTCCTACAATGAGCAGTTCTTC.

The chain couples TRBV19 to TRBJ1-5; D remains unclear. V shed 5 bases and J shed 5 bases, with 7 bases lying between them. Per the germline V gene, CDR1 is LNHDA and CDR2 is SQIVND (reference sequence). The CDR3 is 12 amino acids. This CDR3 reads CASSWLDQPQHF. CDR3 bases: TGTGCCAGTAGTTGGTTGGATCAGCCCCAGCATTTT.

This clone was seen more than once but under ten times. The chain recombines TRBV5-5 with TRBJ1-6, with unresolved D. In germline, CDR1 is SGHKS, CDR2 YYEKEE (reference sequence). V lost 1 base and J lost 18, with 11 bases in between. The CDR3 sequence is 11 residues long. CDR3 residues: CASSLTGSHHF. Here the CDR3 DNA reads TGTGCCAGCAGCTTGACCGGGTCTCACCACTTT.

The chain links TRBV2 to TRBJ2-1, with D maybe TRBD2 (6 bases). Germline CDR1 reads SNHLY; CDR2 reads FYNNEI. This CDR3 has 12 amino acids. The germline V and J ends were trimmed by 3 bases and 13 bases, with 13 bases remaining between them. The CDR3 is CASSEIAEIQFF. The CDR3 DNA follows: TGTGCCAGCAGTGAGATAGCGGAGATACAGTTCTTC.

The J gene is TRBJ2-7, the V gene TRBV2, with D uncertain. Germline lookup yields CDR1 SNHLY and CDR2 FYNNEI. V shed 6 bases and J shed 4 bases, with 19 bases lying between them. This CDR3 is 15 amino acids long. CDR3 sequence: CASRDIMGFGYEQYF. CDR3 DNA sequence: TGTGCCAGCAGAGACATTATGGGGTTTGGGTACGAGCAGTACTTC.

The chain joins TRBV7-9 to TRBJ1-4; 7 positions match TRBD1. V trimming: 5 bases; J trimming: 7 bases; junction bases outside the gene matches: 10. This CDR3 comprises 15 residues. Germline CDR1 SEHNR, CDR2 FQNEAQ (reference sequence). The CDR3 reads CASSATLGGGEKLFF. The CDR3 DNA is TGTGCCAGCAGCGCCACCTTAGGGGGCGGTGAAAAACTGTTTTTT.

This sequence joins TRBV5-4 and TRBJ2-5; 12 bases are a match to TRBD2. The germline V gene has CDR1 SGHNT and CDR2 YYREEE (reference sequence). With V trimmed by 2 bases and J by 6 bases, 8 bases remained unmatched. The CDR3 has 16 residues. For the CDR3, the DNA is TGTGCCAGCAGCTTAGTTGGACTAGCGGGAATTAAGACCCAGTACTTC. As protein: CASSLVGLAGIKTQYF.